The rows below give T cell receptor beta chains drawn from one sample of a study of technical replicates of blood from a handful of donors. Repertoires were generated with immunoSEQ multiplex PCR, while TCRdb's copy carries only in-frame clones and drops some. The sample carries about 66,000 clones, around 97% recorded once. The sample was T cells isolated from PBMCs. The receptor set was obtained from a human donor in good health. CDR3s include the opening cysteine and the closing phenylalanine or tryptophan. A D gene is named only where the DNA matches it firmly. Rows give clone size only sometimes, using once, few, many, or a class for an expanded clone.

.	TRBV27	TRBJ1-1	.	TGTGCCAGCCGGGGGGGTAATACTGAAGCTTTCTTT	CASRGGNTEAFF
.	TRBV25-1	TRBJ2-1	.	TGTGCCAGCCAACCATTTTTAGGGAGCGATTACAATGAGCAGTTCTTC	CASQPFLGSDYNEQFF
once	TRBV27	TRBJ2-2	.	TGTGCCAGCAGTTTAGGGCCCCTTGTTGGGGAGCTGTTTTTT	CASSLGPLVGELFF
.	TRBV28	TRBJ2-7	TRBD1	TGTGCCAGCAGTTACCTAACCGGGACAGTCGAGCAGTACTTC	CASSYLTGTVEQYF
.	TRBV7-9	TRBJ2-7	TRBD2	TGTGCCAGCAGCTCTCAGGGTTTCGGGACTACTTACGAGCAGTACTTC	CASSSQGFGTTYEQYF
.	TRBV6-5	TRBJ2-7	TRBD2	TGTGCCAGCGGGACTAGCGGCTACGAGCAGTACTTC	CASGTSGYEQYF
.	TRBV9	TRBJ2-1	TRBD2	TGTGCCAGCAGCCATAGTAGCGGGAGGGGGAATGAGCAGTTCTTC	CASSHSSGRGNEQFF
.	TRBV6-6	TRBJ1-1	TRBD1	TGTGCCAGCAGTTTCGACAGGGAGTTGATCAGAGCTTTCTTT	CASSFDRELIRAFF
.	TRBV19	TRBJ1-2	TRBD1	TGTGCTGTCACAGGGGGAGAAAACTATGGCTACACCTTC	CAVTGGENYGYTF
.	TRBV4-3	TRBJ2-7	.	TGCGCCAGCAGCCAAGCGAGTGTTTGGGGGGAACAGGACGAGCAGTACTTC	CASSQASVWGEQDEQYF
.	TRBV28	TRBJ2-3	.	TGTGCCAGCAGAAAAGACTCGTTCTTTAGCACAGATACGCAGTATTTT	CASRKDSFFSTDTQYF
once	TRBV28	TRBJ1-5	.	TGTGCCAACCCGGAACAGGGTTCCAATCAGCCCCAGCATTTT	CANPEQGSNQPQHF
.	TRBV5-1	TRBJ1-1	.	TGCGCCAGCAGCGTGGTCCCATGGCAGATGAACACTGAAGCTTTCTTT	CASSVVPWQMNTEAFF
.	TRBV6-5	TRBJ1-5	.	TGTGCCAGCAGTAGGGGCGGAGATCAGCCCCAGCATTTT	CASSRGGDQPQHF
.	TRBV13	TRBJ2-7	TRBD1	TGTGCCAGCAGCTTAGAGGGACAGGTAACCTACGAGCAGTACTTC	CASSLEGQVTYEQYF
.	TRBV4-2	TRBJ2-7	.	TGTGCCAGCAGCCAAGATCTCGTGAGCTCCTACGAGCAGTACTTC	CASSQDLVSSYEQYF
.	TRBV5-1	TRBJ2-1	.	TGCGCCAGCAGCTTGGGATTGGGTCAGGGGGAGGCCAATGAGCAGTTCTTC	CASSLGLGQGEANEQFF
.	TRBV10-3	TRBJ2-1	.	TGTGCCATCAGTGCACGAGGGAGCAATGAGCAGTTCTTC	CAISARGSNEQFF
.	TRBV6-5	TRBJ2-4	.	TGTGCCAGCAGTTACAGCCTTGGTCTAGCCAAAAACATTCAGTACTTC	CASSYSLGLAKNIQYF
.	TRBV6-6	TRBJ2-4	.	TGTGCCAGCAGTGGCGGGGATCTCAAAAACATTCAGTACTTC	CASSGGDLKNIQYF
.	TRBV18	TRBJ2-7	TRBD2	TGTGCCAGCTCATCCCGAGCGGGTAGCGGGAGTATGTCCTACGAGCAGTACTTC	CASSSRAGSGSMSYEQYF
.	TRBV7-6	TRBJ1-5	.	TGTGCCAGCAGCTTAGGGCCGGAGAGCAATCAGCCCCAGCATTTT	CASSLGPESNQPQHF
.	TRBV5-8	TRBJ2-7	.	TGTGCCAGCAGCTTTGTCAGCTCCTACGAGCAGTACTTC	CASSFVSSYEQYF